These T cell receptor beta chains were read from a single sample in a study of T cell responses to AZD1222 COVID-19 vaccine. Profiling relied on immunoSEQ multiplex PCR, and the TCRdb table lists in-frame clones only, not all of them. The table includes about 150,000 clones, 90% to 95% detected once. Sequences were derived from peripheral blood, sampled 28 days after the second AZD1222 dose. These receptors came from an adult who received the AZD1222 COVID-19 vaccine. Each CDR3 is given with its conserved first and last residue. The D gene is left open where the match is weak. Clone size is not always given. Where it is, it says once, few, many or a class for expanded clones.

CDR3aa: CASTPALTDTQYF; CDR3nt: TGTGCCAGCACCCCGGCCCTCACAGATACGCAGTATTTT; v_gene: TRBV14; d_gene: NA; j_gene: TRBJ2-3; abundance: NA
CDR3aa: CARPLDQPQHF; CDR3nt: TGTGCCAGGCCCTTAGATCAGCCCCAGCATTTT; v_gene: TRBV7-2; d_gene: NA; j_gene: TRBJ1-5; abundance: NA
CDR3aa: CASSTILNRETNEKLFF; CDR3nt: TGTGCCAGTAGTACCATCCTCAACAGGGAAACTAATGAAAAACTGTTTTTT; v_gene: TRBV19; d_gene: NA; j_gene: TRBJ1-4; abundance: NA
CDR3aa: CASSEGPSGSRYNEQFF; CDR3nt: TGTGCCAGCAGTGAAGGGCCTAGCGGGAGTAGATACAATGAGCAGTTCTTC; v_gene: TRBV25-1; d_gene: TRBD2; j_gene: TRBJ2-1; abundance: NA
CDR3aa: CASSETGKGRTGELFF; CDR3nt: TGTGCCAGCAGTGAAACGGGAAAGGGTAGGACCGGGGAGCTGTTTTTT; v_gene: TRBV2; d_gene: NA; j_gene: TRBJ2-2; abundance: NA
CDR3aa: CASSQWTSGTVETQYF; CDR3nt: TGTGCCAGCAGCCAGTGGACTAGCGGGACGGTTGAGACCCAGTACTTC; v_gene: TRBV3-1/TRBV3-2; d_gene: TRBD2; j_gene: TRBJ2-5; abundance: NA
CDR3aa: CASSQGSSYNSPLHF; CDR3nt: TGTGCCAGCAGCCAGGGGAGCTCCTATAATTCACCCCTCCACTTT; v_gene: TRBV4-2; d_gene: NA; j_gene: TRBJ1-6; abundance: NA
CDR3aa: CASSQGPGWGSYEQYF; CDR3nt: TGTGCCAGCAGCCAAGGTCCAGGGTGGGGCTCCTACGAGCAGTACTTC; v_gene: TRBV4-2; d_gene: NA; j_gene: TRBJ2-7; abundance: NA
CDR3aa: CASTKNRDTEAFF; CDR3nt: TGTGCCAGCACCAAAAACAGGGACACTGAAGCTTTCTTT; v_gene: TRBV7-9; d_gene: NA; j_gene: TRBJ1-1; abundance: NA
CDR3aa: CAISESIANTEAFF; CDR3nt: TGTGCCATCAGTGAGTCGATAGCGAACACTGAAGCTTTCTTT; v_gene: TRBV10-3; d_gene: NA; j_gene: TRBJ1-1; abundance: NA
CDR3aa: CASSYRNTEAFF; CDR3nt: TGTGCCAGTAGTTACCGAAACACTGAAGCTTTCTTT; v_gene: TRBV19; d_gene: NA; j_gene: TRBJ1-1; abundance: few
CDR3aa: CASSLAGSYEQYF; CDR3nt: TGTGCCAGCAGCCTGGCGGGGAGCTACGAGCAGTACTTC; v_gene: TRBV6-2/TRBV6-3; d_gene: NA; j_gene: TRBJ2-7; abundance: few
CDR3aa: CASSTFQGGAGNTIYF; CDR3nt: TGTGCCAGCTCAACATTCCAGGGAGGAGCTGGAAACACCATATATTTT; v_gene: TRBV18; d_gene: NA; j_gene: TRBJ1-3; abundance: NA
CDR3aa: CASSPAVATNEKLFF; CDR3nt: TGTGCCAGCTCGCCCGCCGTCGCAACTAATGAAAAACTGTTTTTT; v_gene: TRBV18; d_gene: NA; j_gene: TRBJ1-4; abundance: NA
CDR3aa: CAWSRRGGEKLFF; CDR3nt: TGTGCCTGGAGTCGTAGGGGCGGGGAAAAACTGTTTTTT; v_gene: TRBV30; d_gene: NA; j_gene: TRBJ1-4; abundance: NA
CDR3aa: CASISGILGYTF; CDR3nt: TGTGCCAGCATTTCAGGGATCTTGGGCTACACCTTC; v_gene: TRBV2; d_gene: NA; j_gene: TRBJ1-2; abundance: NA
CDR3aa: CASSMFTSGGSSYNEQFF; CDR3nt: TGTGCCAGTAGTATGTTTACTAGCGGGGGGAGCTCCTACAATGAGCAGTTCTTC; v_gene: TRBV19; d_gene: TRBD2; j_gene: TRBJ2-1; abundance: NA
CDR3aa: CASSSLWGTKPYEQYF; CDR3nt: TGTGCCAGCAGCAGCCTGTGGGGGACTAAACCCTACGAGCAGTACTTC; v_gene: TRBV5-4; d_gene: TRBD2; j_gene: TRBJ2-7; abundance: NA
CDR3aa: CASSLGTGDLNSPLHF; CDR3nt: TGTGCCAGCAGCTTAGGAACAGGGGATCTCAATTCACCCCTCCACTTT; v_gene: TRBV7-8; d_gene: TRBD1; j_gene: TRBJ1-6; abundance: NA
CDR3aa: CASSSAQPSSGQETQYF; CDR3nt: TGTGCCAGCAGCTCAGCCCAACCGTCTAGCGGCCAAGAGACCCAGTACTTC; v_gene: TRBV7-2; d_gene: TRBD2; j_gene: TRBJ2-5; abundance: NA
CDR3aa: CASSSLGTGYHEQYF; CDR3nt: TGCGCCAGCAGCTCGCTAGGGACAGGGTACCACGAGCAGTACTTC; v_gene: TRBV5-1; d_gene: TRBD1; j_gene: TRBJ2-7; abundance: once
CDR3aa: CASSPQTGIYYGYTF; CDR3nt: TGTGCCAGCTCACCCCAGACAGGGATCTACTATGGCTACACCTTC; v_gene: TRBV18; d_gene: TRBD1; j_gene: TRBJ1-2; abundance: NA
CDR3aa: CASSADLTPDTQYF; CDR3nt: TGTGCCAGTAGTGCGGACCTAACGCCAGATACGCAGTATTTT; v_gene: TRBV19; d_gene: NA; j_gene: TRBJ2-3; abundance: NA
CDR3aa: CASSQGDEQYF; CDR3nt: TGTGCCAGCAGCCAAGGAGACGAGCAGTACTTC; v_gene: TRBV3-1/TRBV3-2; d_gene: NA; j_gene: TRBJ2-7; abundance: NA
CDR3aa: CASSYSMGTGGWPLHF; CDR3nt: TGTGCCAGCAGTTACTCGATGGGCACAGGGGGCTGGCCCCTCCACTTT; v_gene: TRBV6-5; d_gene: TRBD1; j_gene: TRBJ1-6; abundance: NA
CDR3aa: CASSRSGGSEQYF; CDR3nt: TGTGCCAGCTCACGTTCAGGGGGGAGCGAGCAGTACTTC; v_gene: TRBV9; d_gene: NA; j_gene: TRBJ2-7; abundance: NA
CDR3aa: CASSGPGLATYNEQFF; CDR3nt: TGTGCCAGCAGCGGACCCGGACTAGCGACTTACAATGAGCAGTTCTTC; v_gene: TRBV9; d_gene: TRBD2; j_gene: TRBJ2-1; abundance: NA
CDR3aa: CASSPRQENSPLHF; CDR3nt: TGTGCCAGCTCACCACGGCAGGAGAATTCACCCCTCCACTTT; v_gene: TRBV18; d_gene: NA; j_gene: TRBJ1-6; abundance: NA
CDR3aa: CASSWGTGANTEAFF; CDR3nt: TGTGCCAGTAGTTGGGGGACAGGTGCCAACACTGAAGCTTTCTTT; v_gene: TRBV19; d_gene: TRBD1; j_gene: TRBJ1-1; abundance: NA
CDR3aa: CASSWGQGEAFF; CDR3nt: TGTGCCAGCAGTTGGGGACAGGGTGAAGCTTTCTTT; v_gene: TRBV6-5; d_gene: TRBD1; j_gene: TRBJ1-1; abundance: NA
CDR3aa: CASSQNPPGNTIYF; CDR3nt: TGTGCCAGCAGCCAAAATCCACCTGGAAACACCATATATTTT; v_gene: TRBV3-1/TRBV3-2; d_gene: NA; j_gene: TRBJ1-3; abundance: NA
CDR3aa: CASSFDSGGNQPQHF; CDR3nt: TGTGCCAGCAGCTTTGACTCAGGGGGTAATCAGCCCCAGCATTTT; v_gene: TRBV7-2; d_gene: TRBD1; j_gene: TRBJ1-5; abundance: NA
CDR3aa: CASSPRREREPDTQYF; CDR3nt: TGTGCCAGCAGCCCCCGCAGGGAGCGGGAGCCAGATACGCAGTATTTT; v_gene: TRBV7-6; d_gene: TRBD2; j_gene: TRBJ2-3; abundance: NA
CDR3aa: CAWSAPAGGFYGYTF; CDR3nt: TGTGCCTGGAGCGCCCCGGCAGGGGGCTTCTATGGCTACACCTTC; v_gene: TRBV30; d_gene: TRBD1; j_gene: TRBJ1-2; abundance: NA
CDR3aa: CASSYSGTGDSPLHF; CDR3nt: TGTGCCAGCAGTTACTCCGGGACAGGGGATTCACCCCTCCACTTT; v_gene: TRBV6-6; d_gene: TRBD1; j_gene: TRBJ1-6; abundance: NA
CDR3aa: CASSSTAYNEQFF; CDR3nt: TGTGCCAGCAGTTCCACCGCCTACAATGAGCAGTTCTTC; v_gene: TRBV6-5; d_gene: NA; j_gene: TRBJ2-1; abundance: NA
CDR3aa: CAWIPGFGGSVQETQYF; CDR3nt: TGTGCCTGGATTCCAGGGTTTGGGGGGTCAGTTCAAGAGACCCAGTACTTC; v_gene: TRBV30; d_gene: NA; j_gene: TRBJ2-5; abundance: once
CDR3aa: CASSPDRVSYEQYF; CDR3nt: TGTGCCAGCTCACCGGACAGGGTGTCCTACGAGCAGTACTTC; v_gene: TRBV18; d_gene: TRBD1; j_gene: TRBJ2-7; abundance: NA
CDR3aa: CASSPRQVPREAFF; CDR3nt: TGCGCCAGCAGCCCCCGACAGGTCCCAAGGGAAGCTTTCTTT; v_gene: TRBV5-1; d_gene: NA; j_gene: TRBJ1-1; abundance: NA
CDR3aa: CASADRGRGYTF; CDR3nt: TGTGCCAGCGCTGACAGGGGTAGAGGGTACACCTTC; v_gene: TRBV9; d_gene: TRBD1; j_gene: TRBJ1-2; abundance: NA
CDR3aa: CASSLARPDEQFF; CDR3nt: TGTGCCAGCAGCTTAGCACGGCCCGATGAGCAGTTCTTC; v_gene: TRBV7-2; d_gene: NA; j_gene: TRBJ2-1; abundance: once
CDR3aa: CASSELSSFADTQYF; CDR3nt: TGTGCCAGCAGTGAATTATCTAGCTTCGCAGATACGCAGTATTTT; v_gene: TRBV6-1; d_gene: NA; j_gene: TRBJ2-3; abundance: once
CDR3aa: CASSLNPGTNTEAFF; CDR3nt: TGCGCCAGCAGCTTGAACCCAGGGACTAACACTGAAGCTTTCTTT; v_gene: TRBV5-1; d_gene: NA; j_gene: TRBJ1-1; abundance: NA
CDR3aa: CASSQDGTGSSYNEQFF; CDR3nt: TGTGCCAGCAGCCAAGATGGGACGGGCAGCTCCTACAATGAGCAGTTCTTC; v_gene: TRBV4-2; d_gene: NA; j_gene: TRBJ2-1; abundance: NA
CDR3aa: CASSPPAGTRSLEQYF; CDR3nt: TGTGCCAGCAGCCCCCCCGCCGGGACTAGAAGTCTCGAGCAGTACTTC; v_gene: TRBV7-9; d_gene: TRBD2; j_gene: TRBJ2-7; abundance: NA
CDR3aa: CASSPPEGGQFF; CDR3nt: TGTGCCAGCTCACCGCCTGAGGGGGGGCAGTTCTTC; v_gene: TRBV18; d_gene: NA; j_gene: TRBJ2-1; abundance: NA
CDR3aa: CATSESGTGYTF; CDR3nt: TGTGCCACCAGTGAATCCGGGACAGGCTACACCTTC; v_gene: TRBV24-1; d_gene: NA; j_gene: TRBJ1-2; abundance: NA
CDR3aa: CASSQGTGDSYEQYF; CDR3nt: TGTGCCAGCAGCCAAGGGACAGGGGATTCCTACGAGCAGTACTTC; v_gene: TRBV7-6; d_gene: TRBD1; j_gene: TRBJ2-7; abundance: NA